One TCR beta chain is described in this entry. The antigen is unknown. Healthy Caucasians from Russia aged about 6 to 90 served as donors. Germline loops: CDR1 LGHNA, CDR2 YSLEER. This CDR3 has 15 residues. Trimming pared 0 bases from V and 10 bases from J, leaving 13 bases between. This sample was taken from a study of blood T cells in healthy people across ages. Study results and limitations: Long-lived donors exceeded aged donors in naive CD4+ cells and diversity. CMV status of donors was not determined, possibly confounding expanded clonotype changes.

The authors ran a second PCR of roughly 7 to 11 cycles using a sample-barcoded 5' primer and a J-beta primer mix. MiXCR was run by TCRdb on the 5' RACE reads, yielding one entry per CDR3 protein. The table records 750,000 to 850,000 distinct CDR3 sequences, approximately 25% of them present only once. These sequences were also reported in another study, on T cells of mothers and their children. That report notes: In this cohort, donors were a few healthy Caucasian mothers plus their six children.

This receptor was identified in a boy younger than 18 in good health. Sequencing input: blood. The rearrangement links TRBV4-3 to TRBJ1-6, with D unclear. CDR3 residues: CASSQENNEGSPLHF. DNA for the CDR3: TGCGCCAGCAGCCAAGAAAACAATGAGGGCTCACCCCTCCACTTT.